The rows below give T cell receptor beta chains drawn from one sample of a study of cytomegalovirus exposure and HLA in healthy donors. TCRdb keeps only in-frame clones here, not all; method: immunoSEQ multiplex PCR. The table records about 120,000 clones, around two thirds of them present only once. What was sequenced was PBMCs. These receptors were taken from a woman in her 40s in good health and CMV-seropositive. Both conserved end residues are part of each CDR3. A D gene is named only where the DNA matches it firmly. Not every row has a clone size; where given, it reads once, few, many or a size class.

v_gene,abundance,j_gene,d_gene,CDR3nt,CDR3aa
TRBV30,NA,TRBJ2-6,NA,TGTGCCTGGAGCGATACAGGGTCCGGGGCCAACGTCCTGACTTTC,CAWSDTGSGANVLTF
TRBV7-2,NA,TRBJ2-7,NA,TGTGCCAGCAGCTTACGGGGCTACGAGCAGTACTTC,CASSLRGYEQYF
TRBV4-2,NA,TRBJ2-5,NA,TGTGCCAGCAGCCAAGTTTTGAGCAAGGAGACCCAGTACTTC,CASSQVLSKETQYF
TRBV29-1,NA,TRBJ2-3,TRBD1,TGCAGCGTTGAACGCTACAGGGGAATCACGGATACGCAGTATTTT,CSVERYRGITDTQYF
TRBV9,NA,TRBJ1-2,NA,TGTGCCAGCAGCAGCGCAGAGAACTATGGCTACACCTTC,CASSSAENYGYTF
TRBV5-5,NA,TRBJ1-2,NA,TGTGCCAGCAGCTTGGACAGGGTCTCGCGCGGCTACACCTTC,CASSLDRVSRGYTF
TRBV11-2,few,TRBJ1-2,NA,TGTGCAGGGGCAGGATCGGAGGGCTACACCTTC,CAGAGSEGYTF
TRBV19,NA,TRBJ2-1,NA,TGTGCCAGTAGTATCCCGCCTAGGAATGAGCAGTTCTTC,CASSIPPRNEQFF
TRBV5-4,NA,TRBJ1-6,NA,TGTGCCAGCAGCTTGGGGGGGGATCAAGACCTCCACTTT,CASSLGGDQDLHF
TRBV28,NA,TRBJ2-1,NA,TGTGCCAGCAGTTTACTGGGAACAGGGACTACCTGGTCGGGTGAGCAGTTCTTC,CASSLLGTGTTWSGEQFF